This T cell receptor beta chain was captured by sequencing in a study of blood T cell repertoires in COVID-19. Measured with immunoSEQ multiplex PCR; TCRdb has only the in-frame clones, and not every one. This table has around 140,000 clones, 70% to 90% appearing once. Germline V gene data show CDR1 as MNHEY and CDR2 as SVGAGI. With 6 bases clipped from V and 0 bases from J, the junction kept 4 bases outside the gene matches. This CDR3 is built from 14 residues. This receptor was identified in a man in his forties or fifties who had recovered from COVID-19. Sequencing was performed on PBMCs or T cells enriched from blood (not recorded which). The chain is built from TRBV6-5 and TRBJ2-5, with 7 positions matching TRBD2. CDR3 in amino acids: CASSPTSDQETQYF. In DNA, the CDR3 is TGTGCCAGCAGCCCAACTAGCGACCAAGAGACCCAGTACTTC.